The sequence of this TCR beta chain was determined in a study of radiotherapy plus CTLA-4 blockade in lung cancer. At the level of the study: Objective responses arose in approximately 20% of patients, and roughly 31% experienced disease control. Notes on the study in general: Peripheral blood showed expansion of tumor-derived TCR clones after radiotherapy and ipilimumab.

Patients had chemo-refractory metastatic non-small-cell lung cancer and received focal radiation plus CTLA-4 blockade that used ipilimumab. Method: immunoSEQ multiplex PCR; TCRdb's copy keeps in-frame clones and lacks some. The data contain some 60,000 clones, about three quarters of them singletons. The germline V gene encodes CDR1 SGHRS and CDR2 YFSETQ. The CDR3 length is 14 residues. Unmatched junction bases numbered 5, after V lost 3 bases and J lost 6 bases. This clone has only a few counts. What it binds is not known. The clonotype was recovered from a human donor with non-small cell lung cancer who had a partial response to radiotherapy plus ipilimumab. V usage is TRBV5-1 and J usage is TRBJ2-1; 8 positions match TRBD1. Source: peripheral blood, taken from a patient treated with radiotherapy plus ipilimumab. The CDR3, as DNA: TGCGCCAGCAGCTCCGGGACAGGTCCCAATGAGCAGTTCTTC. It specifies CASSSGTGPNEQFF.